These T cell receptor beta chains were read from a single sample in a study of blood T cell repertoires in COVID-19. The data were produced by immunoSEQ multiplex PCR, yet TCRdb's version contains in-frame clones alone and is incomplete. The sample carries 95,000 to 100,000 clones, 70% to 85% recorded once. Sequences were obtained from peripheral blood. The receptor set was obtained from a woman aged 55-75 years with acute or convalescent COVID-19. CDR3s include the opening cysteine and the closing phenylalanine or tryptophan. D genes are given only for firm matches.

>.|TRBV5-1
CASSPAAGDFLGSPLHF
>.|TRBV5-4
CASSPEVQGLGAFF
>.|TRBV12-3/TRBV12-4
CASSLGGPPQHF
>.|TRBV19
CASNSRVSNQPQHF
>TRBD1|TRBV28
CASSTGGANNYGYTF
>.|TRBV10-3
CAISEAGVGSAFF
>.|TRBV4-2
CASSQDLRGLYEQYF
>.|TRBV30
CAWSVVAGNYEQYF
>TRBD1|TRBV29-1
CSVGGQGTEAFF
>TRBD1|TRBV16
CASSDQGQSTDTQYF
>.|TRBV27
CASSLSRRNYGYTF
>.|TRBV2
CASSRADLGNQPQHF
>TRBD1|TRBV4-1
CASSQDVRRGQGVVLAKNIQYF
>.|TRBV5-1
CASSLEGGSNTGELFF
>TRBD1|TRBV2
CASSEGGQGVWSYTF
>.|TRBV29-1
CSVEGGGSETQYF
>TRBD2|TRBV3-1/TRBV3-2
CASSLGTSGNEQFF
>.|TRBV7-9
CASSSGTYNSPLHF
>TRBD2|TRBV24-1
CATSDPLVSGGGIYNEQFF
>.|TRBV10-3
CAINTGGPYGYTF
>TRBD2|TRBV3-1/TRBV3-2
CASSQDWRTSDSYNEQFF
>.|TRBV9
CASSVASGTDTQYF
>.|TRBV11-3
CASSLEGVNTEAFF
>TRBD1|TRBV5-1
CASSLADRGFGNSPLHF
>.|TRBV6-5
CATLRGANVLTF
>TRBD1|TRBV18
CASSGQGAAKYNEQFF
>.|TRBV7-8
CASSPMGGRSTGELFF
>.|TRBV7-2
CASSLGGTSGQYF